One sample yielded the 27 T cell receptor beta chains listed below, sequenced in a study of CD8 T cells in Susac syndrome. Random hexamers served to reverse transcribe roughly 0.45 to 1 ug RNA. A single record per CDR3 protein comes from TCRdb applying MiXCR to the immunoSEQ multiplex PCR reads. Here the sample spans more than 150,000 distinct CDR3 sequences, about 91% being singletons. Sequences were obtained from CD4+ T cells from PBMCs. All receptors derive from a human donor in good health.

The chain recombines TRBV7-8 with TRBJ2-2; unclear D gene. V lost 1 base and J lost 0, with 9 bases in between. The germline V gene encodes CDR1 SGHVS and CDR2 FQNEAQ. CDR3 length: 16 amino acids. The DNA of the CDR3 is TGTGCCAGCAGCTTAGGTGTATTTGCGAACACCGGGGAGCTGTTTTTT. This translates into CASSLGVFANTGELFF.

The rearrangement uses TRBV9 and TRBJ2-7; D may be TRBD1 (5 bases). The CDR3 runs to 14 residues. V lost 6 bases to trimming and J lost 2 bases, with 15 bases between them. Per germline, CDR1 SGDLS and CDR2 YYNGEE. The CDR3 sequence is CASTPTEQTYEQYF. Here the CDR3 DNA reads TGTGCCAGCACCCCGACAGAGCAAACCTACGAGCAGTACTTC.

As DNA, the CDR3 is TGCGCCAGCAGCTTCGGAACAGGCAGGCGAGAGACCCAGTACTTC. Translated, it gives CASSFGTGRRETQYF. The chain couples TRBV5-1 to TRBJ2-5; a possible D gene is TRBD1 (5 bases). V dropped 2 bases and J dropped 4 bases, with 15 bases sitting between them. CDR3 size: 15 residues. CDR1 is SGHRS, CDR2 YFSETQ, per germline.

CDR3 bases: TGTGCCATCAGCCGACAGAATTCTAATTCACCCCTCCACTTT. Protein product: CAISRQNSNSPLHF. The gene calls are TRBV10-3 and TRBJ1-6; TRBD1 might be the D (5 bases). In germline, CDR1 is ENHRY, CDR2 SYGVKD. V gave up 6 bases and J gave up 6 bases, with 12 bases separating them. The CDR3 length is 14 residues.

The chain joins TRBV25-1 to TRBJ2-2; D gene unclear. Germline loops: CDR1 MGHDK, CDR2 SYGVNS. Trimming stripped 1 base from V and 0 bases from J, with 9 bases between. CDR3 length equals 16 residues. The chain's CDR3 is CASSELKYSNTGELFF. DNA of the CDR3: TGTGCCAGCAGTGAATTAAAGTACTCGAACACCGGGGAGCTGTTTTTT.

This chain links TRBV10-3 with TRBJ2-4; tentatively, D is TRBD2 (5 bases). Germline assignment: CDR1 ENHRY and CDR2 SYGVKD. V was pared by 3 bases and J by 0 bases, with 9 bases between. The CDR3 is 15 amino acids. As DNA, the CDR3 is TGTGCCATCAGTGATGGACTGACAGCCAAAAACATTCAGTACTTC. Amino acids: CAISDGLTAKNIQYF.

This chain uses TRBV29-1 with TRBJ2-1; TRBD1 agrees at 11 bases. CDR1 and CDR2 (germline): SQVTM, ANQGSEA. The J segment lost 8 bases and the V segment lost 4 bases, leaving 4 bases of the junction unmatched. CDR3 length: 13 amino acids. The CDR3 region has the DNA TGCAGCGTTGGGACAGGGGGCCTATATGAGCAGTTCTTC. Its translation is CSVGTGGLYEQFF.

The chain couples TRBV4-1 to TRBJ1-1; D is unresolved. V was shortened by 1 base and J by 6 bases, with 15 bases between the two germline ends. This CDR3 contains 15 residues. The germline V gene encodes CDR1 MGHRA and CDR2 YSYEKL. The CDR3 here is CASSQAKASRPEAFF. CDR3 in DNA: TGCGCCAGCAGCCAAGCAAAGGCCTCAAGACCTGAAGCTTTCTTT.

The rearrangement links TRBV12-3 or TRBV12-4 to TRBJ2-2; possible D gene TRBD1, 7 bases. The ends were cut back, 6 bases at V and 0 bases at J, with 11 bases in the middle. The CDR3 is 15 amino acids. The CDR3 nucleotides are TGTGCCAGCAGCCCCAGGGGGGCGAACACCGGGGAGCTGTTTTTT. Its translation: CASSPRGANTGELFF.

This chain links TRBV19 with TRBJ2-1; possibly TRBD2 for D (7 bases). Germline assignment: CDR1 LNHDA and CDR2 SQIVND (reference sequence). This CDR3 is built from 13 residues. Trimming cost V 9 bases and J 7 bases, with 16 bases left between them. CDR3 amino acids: CASGGGSKNEQFF. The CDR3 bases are TGTGCCAGCGGGGGCGGGAGCAAGAATGAGCAGTTCTTC.

The CDR3, as DNA: TGTGCCAGCAGTTTTCTCCAGGCTGGAAACACCATATATTTT. It specifies CASSFLQAGNTIYF. V usage is TRBV12-3 or TRBV12-4 and J usage is TRBJ1-3; no firm D call. V was cut by 3 bases and J by 2 bases, with 8 bases left in between. This CDR3 is built from 14 residues.

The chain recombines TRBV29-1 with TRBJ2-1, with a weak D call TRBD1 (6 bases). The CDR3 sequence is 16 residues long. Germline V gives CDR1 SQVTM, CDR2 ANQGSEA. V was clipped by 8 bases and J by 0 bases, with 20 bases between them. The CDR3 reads CSTRTIQGSSYNEQFF. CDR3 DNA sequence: TGCAGCACGCGCACAATTCAGGGGAGCTCCTACAATGAGCAGTTCTTC.

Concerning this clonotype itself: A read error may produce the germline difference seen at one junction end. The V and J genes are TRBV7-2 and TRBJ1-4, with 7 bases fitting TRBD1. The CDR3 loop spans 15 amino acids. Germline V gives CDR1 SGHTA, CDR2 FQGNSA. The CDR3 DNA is TGTGCCAGCAGCCCAAGAGGGACAGCTAAGGAAAAACTGTTTTTT. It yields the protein CASSPRGTAKEKLFF. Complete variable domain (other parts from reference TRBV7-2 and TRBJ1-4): GAGVSQSPSNKVTEKGKDVELRCDPISGHTALYWYRQSLGQGLEFLIYFQGNSAPDKSGLPSDRFSAERTGGSVSTLTIQRTQQEDSAVYLCASSPRGTAKEKLFFGSGTQLSVL.

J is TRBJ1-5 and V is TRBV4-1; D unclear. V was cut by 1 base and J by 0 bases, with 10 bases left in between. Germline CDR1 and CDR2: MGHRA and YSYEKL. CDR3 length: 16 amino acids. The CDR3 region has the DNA TGCGCCAGCAGCCAAGCTCAGGTTCTTAGCAATCAGCCCCAGCATTTT. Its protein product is CASSQAQVLSNQPQHF.

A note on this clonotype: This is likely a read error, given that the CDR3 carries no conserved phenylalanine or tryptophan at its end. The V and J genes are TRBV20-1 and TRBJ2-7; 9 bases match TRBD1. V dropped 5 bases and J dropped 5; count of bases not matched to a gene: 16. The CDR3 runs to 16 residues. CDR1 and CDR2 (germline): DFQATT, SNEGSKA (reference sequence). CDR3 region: CSAPRRDRAYDDEQYL. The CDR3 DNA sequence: TGCAGTGCTCCCCGCCGGGACAGGGCCTACGATGACGAGCAGTACTTG.

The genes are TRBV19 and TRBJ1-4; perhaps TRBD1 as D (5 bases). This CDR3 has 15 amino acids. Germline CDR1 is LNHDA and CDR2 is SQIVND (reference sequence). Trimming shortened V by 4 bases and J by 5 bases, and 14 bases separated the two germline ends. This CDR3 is CASSSRDLSNEKLFF. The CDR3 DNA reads TGTGCCAGTAGTAGCCGGGACCTGTCCAATGAAAAACTGTTTTTT.

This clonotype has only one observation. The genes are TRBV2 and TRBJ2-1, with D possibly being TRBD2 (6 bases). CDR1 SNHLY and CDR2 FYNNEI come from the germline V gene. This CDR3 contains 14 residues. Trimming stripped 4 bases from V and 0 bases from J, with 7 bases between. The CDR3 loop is CASSGDSSYNEQFF. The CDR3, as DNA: TGTGCCAGCAGTGGGGACTCCTCCTACAATGAGCAGTTCTTC. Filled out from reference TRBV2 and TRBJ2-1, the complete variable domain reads EPEVTQTPSHQVTQMGQEVILRCVPISNHLYFYWYRQILGQKVEFLVSFYNNEISEKSEIFDDQFSVERPDGSNFTLKIRSTKLEDSAMYFCASSGDSSYNEQFFGPGTRLTVL.

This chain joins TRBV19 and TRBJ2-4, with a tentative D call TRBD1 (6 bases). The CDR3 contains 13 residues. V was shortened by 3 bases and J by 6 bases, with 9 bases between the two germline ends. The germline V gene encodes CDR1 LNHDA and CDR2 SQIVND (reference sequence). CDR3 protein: CASSMGAINIQYF. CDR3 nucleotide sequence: TGTGCCAGTAGTATGGGGGCGATAAACATTCAGTACTTC.

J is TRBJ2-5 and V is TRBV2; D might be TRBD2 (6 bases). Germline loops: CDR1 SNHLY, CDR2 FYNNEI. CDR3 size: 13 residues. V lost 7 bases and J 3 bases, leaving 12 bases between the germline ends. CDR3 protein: CASKGGGKETQYF. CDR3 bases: TGTGCCAGCAAGGGAGGAGGAAAAGAGACCCAGTACTTC.

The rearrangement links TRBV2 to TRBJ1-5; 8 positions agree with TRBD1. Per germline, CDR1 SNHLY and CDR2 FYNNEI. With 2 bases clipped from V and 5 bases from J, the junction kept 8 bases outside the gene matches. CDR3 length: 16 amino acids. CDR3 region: CASSEYGQGEDQPQHF. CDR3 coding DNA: TGTGCCAGCAGTGAATACGGACAGGGAGAGGATCAGCCCCAGCATTTT.

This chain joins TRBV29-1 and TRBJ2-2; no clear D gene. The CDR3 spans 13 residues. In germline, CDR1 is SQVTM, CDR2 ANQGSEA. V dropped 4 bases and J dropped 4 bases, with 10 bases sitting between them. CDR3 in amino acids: CSVVLQSTGELFF. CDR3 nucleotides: TGCAGCGTTGTCCTACAGTCCACCGGGGAGCTGTTTTTT.

CDR3 DNA: TGTGCCAGCAGCGTAGCCACCCGAGGCACTGAAGCTTTCTTT. Translating it yields CASSVATRGTEAFF. The rearrangement joins TRBV9 to TRBJ1-1; unclear D gene. The CDR3 length is 14 residues. V lost 0 bases and J lost 4, with 10 bases in between. In germline, CDR1 is SGDLS, CDR2 YYNGEE.

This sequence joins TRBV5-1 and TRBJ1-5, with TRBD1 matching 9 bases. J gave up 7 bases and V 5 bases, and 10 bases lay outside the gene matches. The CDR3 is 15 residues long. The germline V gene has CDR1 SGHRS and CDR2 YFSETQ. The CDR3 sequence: CASSAGTGRRQPQHF. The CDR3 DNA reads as TGCGCCAGCAGTGCTGGGACAGGGAGACGGCAGCCCCAGCATTTT.

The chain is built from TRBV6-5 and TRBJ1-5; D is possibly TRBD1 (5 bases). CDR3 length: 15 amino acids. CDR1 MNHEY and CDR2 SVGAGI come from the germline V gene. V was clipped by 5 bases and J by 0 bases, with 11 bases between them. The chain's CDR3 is CASSIGHVSNQPQHF. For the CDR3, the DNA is TGTGCCAGCAGTATAGGACACGTTAGCAATCAGCCCCAGCATTTT.

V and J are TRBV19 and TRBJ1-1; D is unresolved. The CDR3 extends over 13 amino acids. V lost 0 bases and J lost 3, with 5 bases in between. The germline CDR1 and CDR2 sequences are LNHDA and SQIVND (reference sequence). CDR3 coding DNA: TGTGCCAGTAGTATAGAGCGCTACACTGAAGCTTTCTTT. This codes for CASSIERYTEAFF.

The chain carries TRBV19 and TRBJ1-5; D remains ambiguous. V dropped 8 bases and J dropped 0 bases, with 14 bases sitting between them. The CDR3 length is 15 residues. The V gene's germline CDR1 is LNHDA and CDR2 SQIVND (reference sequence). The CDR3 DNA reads TGTGCCAGTTATGACCGTTTTGTTAGCAATCAGCCCCAGCATTTT. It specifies CASYDRFVSNQPQHF.

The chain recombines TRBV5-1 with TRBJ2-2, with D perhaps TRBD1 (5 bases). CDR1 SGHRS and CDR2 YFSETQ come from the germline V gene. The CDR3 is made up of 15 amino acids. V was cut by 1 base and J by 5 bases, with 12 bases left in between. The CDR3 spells CASSLKAGPTGELFF. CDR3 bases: TGCGCCAGCAGCTTGAAGGCAGGGCCGACCGGGGAGCTGTTTTTT.